The next 22 T cell receptor beta chains were all read from a single sample in a study of response to subunit inactivated influenza vaccine. One entry per CDR3 protein results from TCRdb running MiXCR on the RT-PCR reads. The sample has more than 550,000 distinct CDR3 sequences, roughly 10% seen once; the top ten hold roughly 10%. The source material was PBMCs from blood, sampled on the day of vaccination. Every receptor here comes from a man aged 50-59 years who received an inactivated influenza vaccine.

This chain connects TRBV5-6 to TRBJ2-7; D ambiguous. Germline CDR1 is SGHDT and CDR2 is YYEEEE. This CDR3 is built from 15 residues. Trimming stripped 0 bases from V and 0 bases from J, with 10 bases between. DNA of the CDR3: TGTGCCAGCAGCTTGGATCCAGATTTCTCCTACGAGCAGTACTTC. Translating it yields CASSLDPDFSYEQYF. The full variable domain, its missing parts supplied by reference TRBV5-6 and TRBJ2-7, is DAGVTQSPTHLIKTRGQQVTLRCSPKSGHDTVSWYQQALGQGPQFIFQYYEEEERQRGNFPDRFSGHQFPNYSSELNVNALLLGDSALYLCASSLDPDFSYEQYFGPGTRLTVT.

The chain combines TRBV12-3 or TRBV12-4 with TRBJ1-1; perhaps TRBD1 as D (5 bases). The CDR3 is made up of 16 amino acids. Trimming removed 5 bases at V and 1 base at J, with 17 bases between. Here the CDR3 DNA reads TGTGCCAGCAGTGAGACGCCGGGACTTCAGAACACTGAAGCTTTCTTT. Amino acid sequence: CASSETPGLQNTEAFF.

This clonotype has a handful of counts. V gene TRBV25-1 combines with J gene TRBJ2-2, with a weak D call TRBD2 (5 bases). This CDR3 spans 14 amino acids. The germline CDR1 and CDR2 sequences are MGHDK and SYGVNS. V lost 3 bases to trimming and J lost 3 bases, with 8 bases between them. CDR3 in amino acids: CASSDGVYTGELFF. In nucleotides, the CDR3 is TGTGCCAGCAGTGACGGGGTCTACACCGGGGAGCTGTTTTTT. Filled out from reference TRBV25-1 and TRBJ2-2, the complete variable domain reads EADIYQTPRYLVIGTGKKITLECSQTMGHDKMYWYQQDPGMELHLIHYSYGVNSTEKGDLSSESTVSRIRTEHFPLTLESARPSHTSQYLCASSDGVYTGELFFGEGSRLTVL.

This clonotype has more than one count but fewer than ten. This rearrangement joins TRBV7-8 to TRBJ2-3; D not resolved. V lost 5 bases and J lost 2, with 17 bases in between. This CDR3 has 16 amino acids. Germline CDR1 reads SGHVS; CDR2 reads FQNEAQ. The CDR3 DNA reads TGTGCCAGCAGCGTTCGACTTCCTCCAAACACAGATACGCAGTATTTT. This sequence encodes CASSVRLPPNTDTQYF.

This clonotype occurred a few times. The rearrangement joins TRBV6-2 or TRBV6-3 to TRBJ2-1; 7 bases align to TRBD2. CDR1 and CDR2 from the germline V gene are MNHEY and SVGEGT. Unmatched junction bases numbered 12, after V lost 0 bases and J lost 4 bases. The CDR3 has 18 residues. The CDR3 DNA is TGTGCCAGCAGTTACTCAGGCCTAGCGGTTACGCCGTACAATGAGCAGTTCTTC. This encodes CASSYSGLAVTPYNEQFF.

This chain connects TRBV27 to TRBJ2-6; D tentatively reads TRBD1 or TRBD2 (6 bases each). Germline lookup yields CDR1 MNHEY and CDR2 SMNVEV (reference sequence). The CDR3 totals 16 residues. Trimming left V 10 bases short and J 4 bases short, with 20 bases between. CDR3 sequence reads: CATRRGTVSGANVLTF. CDR3 in DNA: TGTGCCACCCGGAGGGGGACGGTCTCGGGGGCCAACGTCCTGACTTTC.

This sequence joins TRBV5-6 and TRBJ2-1, with D perhaps being TRBD1 or TRBD2 (6 bases each). V was clipped by 1 base and J by 1 base, with 15 bases between them. This CDR3 spans 17 amino acids. Germline loops: CDR1 SGHDT, CDR2 YYEEEE. The CDR3 DNA is TGTGCCAGCAGCTTGTTGGGGGGCCAGGGGTCCTACAATGAGCAGTTCTTC. Its translation is CASSLLGGQGSYNEQFF. Drawing the rest from reference TRBV5-6 and TRBJ2-1, the complete variable domain is DAGVTQSPTHLIKTRGQQVTLRCSPKSGHDTVSWYQQALGQGPQFIFQYYEEEERQRGNFPDRFSGHQFPNYSSELNVNALLLGDSALYLCASSLLGGQGSYNEQFFGPGTRLTVL.

This clonotype was recorded at least ten times. The CDR3 nucleotides read TGCGCCAGCAGCTTAACCCCAGAGACCCAGTACTTC. This sequence encodes CASSLTPETQYF. This chain links TRBV5-1 with TRBJ2-5; D is uncertain. The germline gives CDR1 SGHRS, CDR2 YFSETQ. The CDR3 is 12 amino acids. The V end was cut by 2 bases, the J end by 4 bases, with 6 bases between.

Many counts were recorded for this clonotype. CDR3 bases: TGTGCCAGCAGCGTAGGTTCTAGCGGGAGCTACGAGCAGTACTTC. This translates into CASSVGSSGSYEQYF. The V and J genes are TRBV9 and TRBJ2-7; 10 bases map to TRBD2. The CDR3 sequence is 15 residues long. Germline assignment: CDR1 SGDLS and CDR2 YYNGEE. Trimming cost V 0 bases and J 3 bases; bases outside gene matches: 3.

The genes are TRBV5-1 and TRBJ1-5, with 7 bases identical to TRBD1. The CDR3 is 14 amino acids. Germline V CDR1 and CDR2: SGHRS, YFSETQ. The V segment lost 4 bases and the J segment 5 bases; nucleotides outside the gene matches: 6. The DNA for the CDR3 is TGCGCCAGCAGCCCGGGACAGATAGATCAGCCCCAGCATTTT. Translating gives CASSPGQIDQPQHF.

V usage is TRBV7-9 and J usage is TRBJ2-7; perhaps TRBD2 as D (6 bases). The germline CDR1 and CDR2 sequences are SEHNR and FQNEAQ (reference sequence). The CDR3 consists of 14 residues. Trimming removed 5 bases from V and 0 bases from J, with 11 bases in between. The CDR3 DNA is TGTGCCAGCAGCCCTCGGAGGGCCTCCTACGAGCAGTACTTC. Translation gives CASSPRRASYEQYF.

This clonotype was observed a handful of times. The rearrangement uses TRBV5-6 and TRBJ1-5; D is perhaps TRBD1 (6 bases). This CDR3 comprises 14 residues. Germline-derived CDR1 and CDR2 are SGHDT and YYEEEE. V was cut by 4 bases and J by 6 bases, with 14 bases left in between. The DNA for the CDR3 is TGTGCCAGCAGCGGGGGACACCACCGTCAGCCCCAGCATTTT. Translation gives CASSGGHHRQPQHF.

The rearrangement joins TRBV5-1 to TRBJ2-2; TRBD2 might be the D (5 bases). The CDR3 runs to 14 residues. V was clipped by 6 bases and J by 0 bases, with 9 bases between them. Germline lookup yields CDR1 SGHRS and CDR2 YFSETQ. CDR3 sequence (DNA): TGCGCCAGCAAGGAGGATCCGAACACCGGGGAGCTGTTTTTT. Protein: CASKEDPNTGELFF. The variable domain in full, with the rest retrieved from reference TRBV5-1 and TRBJ2-2, is KAGVTQTPRYLIKTRGQQVTLSCSPISGHRSVSWYQQTPGQGLQFLFEYFSETQRNKGNFPGRFSGRQFSNSRSEMNVSTLELGDSALYLCASKEDPNTGELFFGEGSRLTVL.

This clonotype was picked up a small number of times. The chain recombines TRBV18 with TRBJ2-5; D uncertain. The CDR3 is 12 amino acids. Germline V lookup: CDR1 KGHSH, CDR2 LQKENI. V was shortened by 2 bases and J by 5 bases, with 6 bases between the two germline ends. This chain's CDR3 is CASSPYVETQYF. CDR3 bases: TGTGCCAGCTCACCATACGTGGAGACCCAGTACTTC.

This clonotype showed up just a few times. The J gene is TRBJ2-5, the V gene TRBV20-1; perhaps TRBD1 as D (9 bases). The CDR3 is 18 residues long. The ends were cut back, 7 bases at V and 4 bases at J, with 31 bases in the middle. Germline V CDR1 and CDR2: DFQATT, SNEGSKA (reference sequence). This chain's CDR3 is CSGLLDRGLSGSRETQYF. The CDR3 DNA follows: TGCAGTGGGCTACTGGACAGGGGATTGAGCGGGAGTAGAGAGACCCAGTACTTC.

The chain couples TRBV6-1 to TRBJ2-7, with 8 nucleotides matching TRBD2. The CDR3 is made up of 15 amino acids. Germline CDR1 and CDR2: MNHNS and SASEGT. Germline trimming cut 2 bases from V and 0 bases from J; bases unmatched to any gene: 3. CDR3 nucleotide sequence: TGTGCCAGCAGTGAATTAGCGGGACTCTCCTACGAGCAGTACTTC. It yields the protein CASSELAGLSYEQYF.

The chain is built from TRBV20-1 and TRBJ2-1; no clear D. The CDR3 runs to 14 residues. Between the trimmed V and J ends, which lost 6 bases and 4 bases, there was a span of 16 bases. The germline CDR1 and CDR2 sequences are DFQATT and SNEGSKA (reference sequence). The CDR3 region is CSALYSSPYNEQFF. The CDR3 DNA follows: TGCAGTGCGCTTTACTCGTCACCATACAATGAGCAGTTCTTC.

V is TRBV4-2 and J is TRBJ2-3; 9 bases line up with TRBD2. V shed 4 bases, J shed 5 bases, and the junction held 13 bases outside the gene matches. The CDR3 runs 17 residues. Germline values: CDR1 LGHNA, CDR2 YNFKEQ. The CDR3 region is CASSPAVVAGELDTQYF. In DNA, the CDR3 is TGTGCCAGCAGCCCCGCCGTGGTAGCGGGGGAACTAGATACGCAGTATTTT.

This clonotype came up many times. The chain couples TRBV4-1 to TRBJ2-1, with 11 bases that match TRBD2. CDR1 and CDR2 from the germline V gene are MGHRA and YSYEKL. The CDR3 consists of 14 residues. V shed 5 bases, J shed 3 bases, and the junction held 0 bases outside the gene matches. The CDR3 nucleotides read TGCGCCAGCAGCACTAGCGGGAGCTACAATGAGCAGTTCTTC. This codes for CASSTSGSYNEQFF.

This clonotype has a handful of counts. DNA of the CDR3: TGCGCCAGCAGCCCGCAGACTAGTAGTGAGCAGTTCTTC. Translating gives CASSPQTSSEQFF. This chain uses TRBV4-3 with TRBJ2-1; TRBD2 might be the D (6 bases). V dropped 4 bases and J dropped 9 bases, with 13 bases sitting between them. The CDR3 spans 13 residues. Germline CDR1 reads LGHNA; CDR2 reads YSLEER.

This clonotype appeared many times. The chain employs TRBV20-1 and TRBJ1-4; 8 bases align to TRBD1. CDR3 length equals 14 residues. Germline CDR1 DFQATT, CDR2 SNEGSKA (reference sequence). The V segment lost 5 bases and the J segment 3 bases; nucleotides outside the gene matches: 5. CDR3 in DNA: TGCAGTGCTGGCCAGGGGGCGGCTAATGAAAAACTGTTTTTT. Protein: CSAGQGAANEKLFF.

This clonotype has only a few counts. The chain joins TRBV29-1 to TRBJ2-7; D tentatively reads TRBD1 or TRBD2 (5 bases each). Trimming pared 5 bases from V and 0 bases from J, leaving 11 bases between. This CDR3 is built from 13 residues. Germline values: CDR1 SQVTM, CDR2 ANQGSEA. The CDR3 sequence: CSVKGRLSYEQYF. DNA for the CDR3: TGCAGCGTTAAGGGACGGCTCTCCTACGAGCAGTACTTC.